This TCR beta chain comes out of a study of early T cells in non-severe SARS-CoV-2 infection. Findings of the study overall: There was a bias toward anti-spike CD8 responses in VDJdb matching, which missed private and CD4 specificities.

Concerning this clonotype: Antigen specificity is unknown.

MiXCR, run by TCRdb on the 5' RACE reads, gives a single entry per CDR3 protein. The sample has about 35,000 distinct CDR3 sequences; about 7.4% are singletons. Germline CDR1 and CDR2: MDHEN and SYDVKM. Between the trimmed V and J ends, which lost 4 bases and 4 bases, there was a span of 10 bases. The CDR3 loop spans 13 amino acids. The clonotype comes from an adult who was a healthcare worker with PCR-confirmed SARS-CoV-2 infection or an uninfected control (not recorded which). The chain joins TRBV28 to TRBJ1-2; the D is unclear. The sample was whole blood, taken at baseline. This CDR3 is CASSSNGVYGYTF. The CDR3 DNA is TGTGCCAGCAGTTCTAACGGAGTCTATGGCTACACCTTC.